The clone carrying this TCR beta chain was counted ten times or more. Time point meaning: newly diagnosed GD, antithyroid drugs for less than 3 months. Extracted PBMC RNA gave rise to the TCR library. The data belong to a study of regulatory T cells in long-lasting Graves disease. The authors built TCR beta libraries using iRepertoire HTBI primers and Arm-PCR of CDR3 regions. TCRdb ran MiXCR on the multiplex PCR reads and lists one entry per CDR3 protein. The sample contains approximately 540,000 distinct CDR3 sequences, 12% of which appear only once. There are 13 residues in the CDR3. The V end lost 3 bases, the J end lost 5 bases, and 8 bases lay between the germline ends. Germline values: CDR1 SGHAT, CDR2 FQNNGV. In addition, the sample was reused for a study of T cells in Graves' hyperthyroidism and ophthalmopathy. That publication notes: Within blood appeared most thyroid clonotypes that had expanded above 0.001.

The source of this sequence is a woman between 25 and 40 years old with Graves disease. The sample in question was peripheral blood mononuclear cells (PBMCs), obtained at new diagnosis, from a patient treated with antithyroid drugs. The chain employs TRBV11-2 and TRBJ1-5; no firm D call. The CDR3 DNA reads TGTGCCAGCAGCTTGGGTCTGGATCAGCCCCAGCATTTT. It yields the protein CASSLGLDQPQHF.